The T cell receptor beta chain described here comes from a study of CD8+ T cells in alopecia areata. Study results and limitations: Clonality in the scalp and expanded CD8+ clones ranked among the top 100 were significantly decreased by tofacitinib.

Remarks on this clone: Antigen: not known.

Germline loops: CDR1 SNHLY, CDR2 FYNNEI. V shed 4 bases and J 8 bases; nucleotides not matched to a gene: 3. CDR3 size: 12 residues. Treatment described: oral pan-JAK inhibitor, 5-10 mg twice daily. As the sequencing template, cDNA was produced by extracting RNA and reverse transcribing it. Method: immunoSEQ multiplex PCR; TCRdb's copy keeps in-frame clones and lacks some. The sample includes 150,000 to 200,000 clones, about 60% of them seen just once. The receptor comes from a human donor with alopecia areata. Sample: CD4+ T cells sorted from blood, taken at week 4, from a patient treated with tofacitinib. The chain is built from TRBV2 and TRBJ1-2, with 8 bases identical to TRBD1. The CDR3 loop reads CASSGTGSGYTF. CDR3 bases: TGTGCCAGCAGTGGGACAGGGAGCGGCTACACCTTC. Together with reference TRBV2 and TRBJ1-2, the CDR3 gives the full variable domain: EPEVTQTPSHQVTQMGQEVILRCVPISNHLYFYWYRQILGQKVEFLVSFYNNEISEKSEIFDDQFSVERPDGSNFTLKIRSTKLEDSAMYFCASSGTGSGYTFGSGTRLTVV.